This TCR beta chain was observed in a study of blood T cell repertoires in COVID-19. Study-wide background: Material from acute and convalescent COVID-19 was sourced from the United States, Italy and Spain. From T cells, B-cell-depleted T cells, or PBMCs came the material, which was cDNA or gDNA.

The CDR3 has 16 residues. Germline-derived CDR1 and CDR2 are SGHTS and YDEGEE. V was trimmed by 2 bases and J by 5 bases, leaving 19 bases between them. Libraries were prepared by immunoSEQ multiplex PCR; TCRdb keeps only in-frame clonotypes and omits some of them. This table has 200,000 to 250,000 clones, around 86% appearing once. Sequencing input: peripheral blood. The sequence came from a woman aged 30 to 39 who had recovered from COVID-19. The gene calls are TRBV5-8 and TRBJ2-5; a weak D match, TRBD1 (6 bases). CDR3 residues: CASSFVQGIVRETQYF. The CDR3 region has the DNA TGTGCCAGCAGCTTTGTACAGGGAATAGTCCGGGAGACCCAGTACTTC. The whole variable domain, filled in from reference TRBV5-8 and TRBJ2-5, reads EAGVTQSPTHLIKTRGQQATLRCSPISGHTSVYWYQQALGLGLQFLLWYDEGEERNRGNFPPRFSGRQFPNYSSELNVNALELEDSALYLCASSFVQGIVRETQYFGPGTRLLVL.